This TCR beta chain was captured by sequencing in a study of human T cells and chemical hapten exposure. Library preparation tagged each individual cDNA molecule with a unique molecular identifier. TCRdb reprocessed the RACE reads with MiXCR, giving one entry per CDR3 protein. The repertoire includes roughly 34,000 distinct CDR3 sequences, 10% of them detected once, and less than 35% sits in the top ten. CDR1 and CDR2 (germline): SEHNR, FQNEAQ (reference sequence). With 5 bases removed from V and 2 bases from J, the gap between germline ends came to 10 bases. The CDR3 runs 13 residues. Time point described: pre-sensitization, week 0. Treatment: therapeutic diphenylcyclopropenone sensitization with weekly scalp DPC. The study extracted total RNA from unfractionated whole blood. This clonotype was counted ten times or more.

The chain has TRBV7-9 and TRBJ2-7; the D gene is possibly TRBD1 (6 bases). The starting material was whole blood, obtained in connection with sensitization to the hapten diphenylcyclopropenone (DPC). The TCR originated in a man aged 45 to 65 with alopecia areata. Some clones in this sample may be carry-over from other donors' samples. CDR3 bases: TGTGCCAGCAGCCCCCGGGACACCTACGAGCAGTACTTC. Translating it yields CASSPRDTYEQYF.